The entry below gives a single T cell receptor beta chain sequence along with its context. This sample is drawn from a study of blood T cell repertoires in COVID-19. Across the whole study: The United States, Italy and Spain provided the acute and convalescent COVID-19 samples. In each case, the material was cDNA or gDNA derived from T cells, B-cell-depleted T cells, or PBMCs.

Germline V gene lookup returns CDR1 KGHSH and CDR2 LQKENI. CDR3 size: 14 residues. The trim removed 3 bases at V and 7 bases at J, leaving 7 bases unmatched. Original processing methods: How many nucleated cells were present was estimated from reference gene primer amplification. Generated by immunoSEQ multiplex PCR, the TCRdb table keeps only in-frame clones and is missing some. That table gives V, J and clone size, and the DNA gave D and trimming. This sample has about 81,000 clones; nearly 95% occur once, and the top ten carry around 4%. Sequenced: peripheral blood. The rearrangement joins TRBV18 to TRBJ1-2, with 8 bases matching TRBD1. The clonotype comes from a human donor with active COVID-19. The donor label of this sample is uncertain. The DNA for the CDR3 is TGTGCCAGCTCACCCCAAGAGGGGACAGGTGGCTACACCTTC. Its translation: CASSPQEGTGGYTF. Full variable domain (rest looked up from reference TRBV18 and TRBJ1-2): NAGVMQNPRHLVRRRGQEARLRCSPMKGHSHVYWYRQLPEEGLKFMVYLQKENIIDESGMPKERFSAEFPKEGPSILRIQQVVRGDSAAYFCASSPQEGTGGYTFGSGTRLTVV.